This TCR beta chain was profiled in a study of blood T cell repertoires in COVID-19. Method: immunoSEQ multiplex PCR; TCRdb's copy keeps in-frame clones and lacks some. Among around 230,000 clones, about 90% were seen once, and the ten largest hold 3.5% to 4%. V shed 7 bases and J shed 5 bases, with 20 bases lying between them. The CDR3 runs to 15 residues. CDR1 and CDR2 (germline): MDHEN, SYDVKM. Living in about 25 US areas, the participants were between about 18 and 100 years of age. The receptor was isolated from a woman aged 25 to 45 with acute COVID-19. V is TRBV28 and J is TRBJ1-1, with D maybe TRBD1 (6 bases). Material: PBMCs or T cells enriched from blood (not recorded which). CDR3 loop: CASTSPQGLRTEAFF. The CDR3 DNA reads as TGTGCCAGCACCTCCCCCCAGGGGCTAAGGACTGAAGCTTTCTTT. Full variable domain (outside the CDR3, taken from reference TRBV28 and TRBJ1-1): DVKVTQSSRYLVKRTGEKVFLECVQDMDHENMFWYRQDPGLGLRLIYFSYDVKMKEKGDIPEGYSVSREKKERFSLILESASTNQTSMYLCASTSPQGLRTEAFFGQGTRLTVV.